This T cell receptor beta chain was recorded in a study of cytomegalovirus exposure and HLA in healthy donors. This clone was counted once. What it recognizes is unknown. General observations from the study: A later analysis associated approximately 17,000 TCR beta sequences with HLA alleles at a 0.05 false discovery rate. Further analysis, carried out later, found HLA-associated TCR beta chains more clonally expanded than equally common other chains. TCR beta sequences reportedly predicted the HLA-A and HLA-B alleles of most subjects accurately.

Vbeta (60) and Jbeta (13) primers were used in the PCR. Assay used: immunoSEQ multiplex PCR; TCRdb lists only in-frame clones, some missing. The table has 150,000 or so clones, roughly 74% seen once; the top ten hold approximately 11%. This CDR3 region has 14 residues. V shed 2 bases and J shed 4 bases, with 11 bases lying between them. Germline values: CDR1 MDHEN, CDR2 SYDVKM. The clonotype was recovered from a man younger than 30 in good health and CMV-seropositive. Sequencing was carried out using PBMCs. This sequence joins TRBV28 and TRBJ1-2; D unclear. DNA for the CDR3: TGTGCCAGCAGTTTAGCCAGGAGGCCCTATGGCTACACCTTC. Translation gives CASSLARRPYGYTF.